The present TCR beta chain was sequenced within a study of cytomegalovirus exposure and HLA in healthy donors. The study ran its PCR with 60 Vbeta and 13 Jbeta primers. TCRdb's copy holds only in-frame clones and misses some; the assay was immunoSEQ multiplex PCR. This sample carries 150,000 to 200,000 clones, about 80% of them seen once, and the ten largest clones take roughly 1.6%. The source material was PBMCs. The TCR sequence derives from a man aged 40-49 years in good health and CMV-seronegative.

In nucleotides, the CDR3 is TGTGCCAGCAGCCGGCTGGGAGGGAGCACTGAAGCTTTCTTT. Encoded protein: CASSRLGGSTEAFF. The chain carries TRBV6-6 and TRBJ1-1; D remains ambiguous. The germline gives CDR1 MNHNY, CDR2 SVGAGI (reference sequence). The CDR3 totals 14 residues. The V gene lost 6 bases and the J gene lost 4 bases, with 15 bases spanning the gap.